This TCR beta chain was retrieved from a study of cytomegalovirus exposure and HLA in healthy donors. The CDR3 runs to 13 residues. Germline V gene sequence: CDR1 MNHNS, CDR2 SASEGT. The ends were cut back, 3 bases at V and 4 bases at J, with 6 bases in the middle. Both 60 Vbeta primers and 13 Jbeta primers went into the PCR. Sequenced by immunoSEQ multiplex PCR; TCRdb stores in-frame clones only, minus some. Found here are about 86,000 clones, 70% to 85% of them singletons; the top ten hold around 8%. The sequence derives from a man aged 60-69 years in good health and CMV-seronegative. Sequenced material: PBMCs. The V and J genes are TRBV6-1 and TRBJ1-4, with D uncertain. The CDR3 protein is CASSDRRNEKLFF. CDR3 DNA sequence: TGTGCCAGCAGTGATCGTCGTAATGAAAAACTGTTTTTT.